The 16 T cell receptor beta chains given below trace back to one sample, sequenced in a study of shared clonotypes between healthy human individuals. The protocol was immunoSEQ multiplex PCR, while the TCRdb copy is restricted to in-frame clones and leaves out a portion. The sample consists of roughly 2.5 million clones, just over 90% of them appearing once. The sample consisted of naive CD4+ T cells sorted from blood. This sample's subset: CD45RA+ positively selected. These receptors were collected from a young man in good health.

This clone appeared a few times. The chain has TRBV4-1 and TRBJ1-1; D call uncertain. This CDR3 contains 14 residues. Germline CDR1 reads MGHRA; CDR2 reads YSYEKL. With 2 bases removed from V and 0 bases from J, the gap between germline ends came to 7 bases. The CDR3 here is CASSQFGMNTEAFF. CDR3 DNA sequence: TGCGCCAGCAGCCAATTTGGCATGAACACTGAAGCTTTCTTT.

This chain connects TRBV12-2 to TRBJ2-7; the table assigns TRBD2, which was not confirmed against the DNA. TRBV12-2 is a known pseudogene. The CDR3 contains 17 residues. In nucleotides, the CDR3 is TGTGCAAGTCGCTTAGCGCTTGAAGCGGGGGGCTCCTACGAGCAGTACTTC. Its translation is CASRLALEAGGSYEQYF.

Worth noting for this clone: One end of the junction is discordant with germline, which a read error may explain. V gene TRBV4-1 combines with J gene TRBJ2-3, with D possibly being TRBD2 (5 bases). The CDR3 is made up of 14 amino acids. The V gene's germline CDR1 is MGHRA and CDR2 YSYEKL. The CDR3: CASTQTGITDTQYF. In DNA, the CDR3 is TGCGCCAGCACCCAAACGGGAATCACAGATACGCAGTATTTT.

CDR3 DNA: TGTGCCAGCAGCCGACCGGGGCACACTAGCACAGATACGCAGTATTTT. This translates into CASSRPGHTSTDTQYF. This chain uses TRBV14 with TRBJ2-3; D may correspond to TRBD1 or TRBD2 (5 bases each). From germline, CDR1 is SGHDN and CDR2 FVKESK. The ends were cut back, 4 bases at V and 0 bases at J, with 14 bases in the middle. The CDR3 runs to 16 residues.

The chain recombines TRBV28 with TRBJ1-6; D gene ambiguous. The germline V gene has CDR1 MDHEN and CDR2 SYDVKM. The CDR3 is made up of 14 amino acids. The V gene lost 6 bases and the J gene lost 7 bases, with 13 bases spanning the gap. The DNA for the CDR3 is TGTGCCAGCAGAGAGGGAATGGTAAATTCACCCCTCCACTTT. It encodes CASREGMVNSPLHF.

The chain has TRBV5-1 and TRBJ2-7, with 8 positions matching TRBD1. The V gene end was trimmed by 1 base and the J gene end by 3 bases; junction bases not matched to a gene: 6. From germline, CDR1 is SGHRS and CDR2 YFSETQ. The CDR3 runs to 15 residues. In DNA form, the CDR3 reads TGCGCCAGCAGCTTGCCGTTGACAGGGGACTACGAGCAGTACTTC. Encoded protein: CASSLPLTGDYEQYF.

The chain carries TRBV6-6 and TRBJ1-1; D is uncertain. Trimming removed 2 bases from V and 8 bases from J, with 21 bases in between. The CDR3 contains 16 residues. Germline CDR1 reads MNHNY; CDR2 reads SVGAGI (reference sequence). The CDR3 sequence: CASSYDRWQLGSEAFF. DNA of the CDR3: TGTGCCAGCAGTTACGACCGGTGGCAGCTAGGGTCGGAAGCTTTCTTT.

J is TRBJ1-3 and V is TRBV6-5, with D possibly TRBD1 on 6 matching bases. Germline values: CDR1 MNHEY, CDR2 SVGAGI. The CDR3 is 15 amino acids. Trimming stripped 6 bases from V and 2 bases from J, with 14 bases between. This CDR3 is CASSRVRDTGNTIYF. The CDR3 coding sequence is TGTGCCAGCAGCCGCGTTAGGGACACTGGAAACACCATATATTTT.

The chain is built from TRBV7-8 and TRBJ2-1, with 11 nucleotides matching TRBD2. Trimming removed 1 base from V and 7 bases from J; junction bases left unmatched: 6. The CDR3 length is 16 residues. CDR1 is SGHVS and CDR2 is FQNEAQ in the germline V gene. This chain's CDR3 is CASSLGLAGGPNEQFF. The CDR3 nucleotides read TGTGCCAGCAGCTTAGGATTAGCGGGAGGGCCGAATGAGCAGTTCTTC.

In DNA form, the CDR3 reads TGCAGCGCCGACGGGGCGTATTACTCTGGGGCCAACGTCCTGACTTTC. Translation: CSADGAYYSGANVLTF. This rearrangement joins TRBV29-1 to TRBJ2-6; perhaps D is TRBD1 or TRBD2 (5 bases each). Germline-derived CDR1 and CDR2 are SQVTM and ANQGSEA. The CDR3 totals 16 residues. V was shortened by 7 bases and J by 0 bases, with 16 bases between the two germline ends.

The CDR3 sequence is CASSKAPGRVVRETQYF. DNA for the CDR3: TGTGCCAGCAGCAAAGCGCCAGGCAGAGTGGTTCGAGAGACCCAGTACTTC. This chain uses TRBV21-1 with TRBJ2-5; the D segment call TRBD1 is taken from the table without a DNA check. TRBV21-1 is marked as a pseudogene. This CDR3 contains 17 residues.

In DNA form, the CDR3 reads TGTGCCAGCAGTGACGGGGTCTCGAACACTGAAGCTTTCTTT. Its translation is CASSDGVSNTEAFF. V gene TRBV6-4 combines with J gene TRBJ1-1, with D unclear. The CDR3 length is 14 residues. Germline-derived CDR1 and CDR2 are MRHNA and SNTAGT. Between the trimmed V and J ends, which lost 2 bases and 1 base, there was a span of 8 bases.

This clone was seen a single time. This sequence joins TRBV9 and TRBJ2-3; no firm D call. This CDR3 spans 15 amino acids. Trimming stripped 0 bases from V and 8 bases from J, with 16 bases between. Germline CDR1 and CDR2: SGDLS and YYNGEE. The CDR3 coding sequence is TGTGCCAGCAGCGTAGACGGGCCCCCCTTGTCTACGCAGTATTTT. Its translation: CASSVDGPPLSTQYF.

This clone has just one count. Other DNA sequences in the same sample also yield this CDR3. The J gene is TRBJ2-3, the V gene TRBV9; TRBD2 matches at 7 bases. The CDR3 runs 14 residues. V lost 0 bases to trimming and J lost 4 bases; unmatched junction nucleotides: 2. Germline CDR1 and CDR2: SGDLS and YYNGEE. The CDR3: CASSVAGGADTQYF. As DNA, the CDR3 is TGTGCCAGCAGCGTAGCGGGAGGCGCAGATACGCAGTATTTT. Full variable domain (rest looked up from reference TRBV9 and TRBJ2-3): DSGVTQTPKHLITATGQRVTLRCSPRSGDLSVYWYQQSLDQGLQFLIQYYNGEERAKGNILERFSAQQFPDLHSELNLSSLELGDSALYFCASSVAGGADTQYFGPGTRLTVL.

The J gene is TRBJ1-4, the V gene TRBV10-2; maybe TRBD1 (6 bases). V was shortened by 8 bases and J by 8 bases, with 21 bases between the two germline ends. Germline lookup yields CDR1 WSHSY and CDR2 SAAADI. CDR3 length: 15 amino acids. The CDR3: CASGRLGLTGEKLFF. CDR3 coding DNA: TGCGCCAGCGGACGCCTCGGGTTAACAGGGGAAAAACTGTTTTTT.

V and J are TRBV29-1 and TRBJ2-5, with 9 bases identical to TRBD2. The V gene's germline CDR1 is SQVTM and CDR2 ANQGSEA. The CDR3 extends over 13 amino acids. V dropped 7 bases and J dropped 3; count of bases not matched to a gene: 6. The CDR3 DNA is TGCAGCGCCCGTCTAGCGGGAAAAGAGACCCAGTACTTC. It codes for CSARLAGKETQYF.